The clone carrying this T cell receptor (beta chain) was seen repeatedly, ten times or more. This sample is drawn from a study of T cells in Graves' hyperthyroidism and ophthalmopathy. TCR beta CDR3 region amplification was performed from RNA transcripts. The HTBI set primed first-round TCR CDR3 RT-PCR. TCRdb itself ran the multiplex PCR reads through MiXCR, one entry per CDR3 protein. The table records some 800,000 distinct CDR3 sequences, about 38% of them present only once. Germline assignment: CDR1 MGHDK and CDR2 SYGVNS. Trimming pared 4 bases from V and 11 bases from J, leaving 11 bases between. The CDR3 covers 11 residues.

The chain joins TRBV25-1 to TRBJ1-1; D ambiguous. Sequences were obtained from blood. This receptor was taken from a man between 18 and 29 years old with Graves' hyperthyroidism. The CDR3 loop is CASSGRAEAFF. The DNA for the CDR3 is TGTGCCAGCAGTGGCCGGGCCGAGGCTTTCTTT.